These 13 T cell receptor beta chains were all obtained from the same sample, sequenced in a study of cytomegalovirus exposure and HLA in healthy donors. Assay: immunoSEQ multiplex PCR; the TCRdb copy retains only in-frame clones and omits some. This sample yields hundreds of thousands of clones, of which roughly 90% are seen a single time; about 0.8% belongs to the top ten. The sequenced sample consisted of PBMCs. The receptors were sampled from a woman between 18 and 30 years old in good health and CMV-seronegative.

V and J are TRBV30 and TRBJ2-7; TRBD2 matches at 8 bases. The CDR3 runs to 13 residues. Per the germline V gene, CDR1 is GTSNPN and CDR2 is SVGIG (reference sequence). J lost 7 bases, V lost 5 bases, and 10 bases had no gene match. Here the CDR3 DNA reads TGTGCCTGGGATTTCGGGGGGGGCAGGGAGCAGTACTTC. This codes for CAWDFGGGREQYF.

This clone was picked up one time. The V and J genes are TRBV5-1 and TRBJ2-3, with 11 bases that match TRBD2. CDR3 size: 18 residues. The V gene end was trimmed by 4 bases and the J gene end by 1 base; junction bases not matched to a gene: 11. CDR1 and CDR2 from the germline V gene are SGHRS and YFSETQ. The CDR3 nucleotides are TGCGCCAGCAGCCATCCGACTAGCGGGGTATGGGGCACAGATACGCAGTATTTT. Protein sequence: CASSHPTSGVWGTDTQYF. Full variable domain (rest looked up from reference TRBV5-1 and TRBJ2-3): KAGVTQTPRYLIKTRGQQVTLSCSPISGHRSVSWYQQTPGQGLQFLFEYFSETQRNKGNFPGRFSGRQFSNSRSEMNVSTLELGDSALYLCASSHPTSGVWGTDTQYFGPGTRLTVL.

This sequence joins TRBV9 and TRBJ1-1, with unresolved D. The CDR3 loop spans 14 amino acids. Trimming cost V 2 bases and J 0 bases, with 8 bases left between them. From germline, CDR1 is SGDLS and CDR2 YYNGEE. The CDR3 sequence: CASSVSVMNTEAFF. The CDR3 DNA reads TGTGCCAGCAGCGTTAGTGTTATGAACACTGAAGCTTTCTTT.

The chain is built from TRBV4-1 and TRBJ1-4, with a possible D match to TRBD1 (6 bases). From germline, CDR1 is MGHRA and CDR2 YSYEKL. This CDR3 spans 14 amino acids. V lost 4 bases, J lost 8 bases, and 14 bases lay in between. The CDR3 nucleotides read TGCGCCAGCAGCCCCACAGGGAAGAGGGAAAAACTGTTTTTT. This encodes CASSPTGKREKLFF.

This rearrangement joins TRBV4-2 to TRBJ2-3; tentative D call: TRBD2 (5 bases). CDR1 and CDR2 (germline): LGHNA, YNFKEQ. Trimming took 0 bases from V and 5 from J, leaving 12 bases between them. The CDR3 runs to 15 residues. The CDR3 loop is CASSQEVLVKDTQYF. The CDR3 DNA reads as TGTGCCAGCAGCCAAGAGGTACTAGTAAAAGATACGCAGTATTTT.

The CDR3 region is CASRRTTGGGYTF. Here the CDR3 DNA reads TGTGCCAGCAGGCGTACAACAGGGGGTGGCTACACCTTC. V gene TRBV5-5 combines with J gene TRBJ1-2, with 8 bases aligning to TRBD1. The CDR3 totals 13 residues. The V segment lost 5 bases and the J segment 7 bases; nucleotides outside the gene matches: 7. From germline, CDR1 is SGHKS and CDR2 YYEKEE (reference sequence).

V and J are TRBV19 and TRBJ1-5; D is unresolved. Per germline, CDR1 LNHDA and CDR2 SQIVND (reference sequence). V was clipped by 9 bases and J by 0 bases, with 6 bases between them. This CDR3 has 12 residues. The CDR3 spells CASSYSNQPQHF. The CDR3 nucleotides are TGTGCCAGCAGTTATAGCAATCAGCCCCAGCATTTT. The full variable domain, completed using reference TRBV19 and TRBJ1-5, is DGGITQSPKYLFRKEGQNVTLSCEQNLNHDAMYWYRQDPGQGLRLIYYSQIVNDFQKGDIAEGYSVSREKKESFPLTVTSAQKNPTAFYLCASSYSNQPQHFGDGTRLSIL.

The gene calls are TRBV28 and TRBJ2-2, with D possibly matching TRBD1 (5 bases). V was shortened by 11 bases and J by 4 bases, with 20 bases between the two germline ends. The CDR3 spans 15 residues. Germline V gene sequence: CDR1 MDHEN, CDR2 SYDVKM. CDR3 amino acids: CASKRSRALTGELFF. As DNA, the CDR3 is TGTGCCTCTAAACGGTCCAGGGCCCTCACCGGGGAGCTGTTTTTT.

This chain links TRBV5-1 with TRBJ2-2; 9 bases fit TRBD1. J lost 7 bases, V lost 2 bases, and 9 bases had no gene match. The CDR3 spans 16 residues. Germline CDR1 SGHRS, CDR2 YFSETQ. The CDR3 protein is CASSFTLGQGGGELFF. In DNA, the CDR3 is TGCGCCAGCAGCTTCACCCTGGGACAGGGTGGCGGGGAGCTGTTTTTT.

CDR3 sequence reads: CASSEAGSGANVLTF. The CDR3 region has the DNA TGTGCCAGCAGTGAAGCGGGGAGTGGGGCCAACGTCCTGACTTTC. The chain uses TRBV6-1 and TRBJ2-6, with D perhaps TRBD2 (5 bases). Deletions cut 0 bases from V and 3 bases from J, with 6 bases between. The germline V gene encodes CDR1 MNHNS and CDR2 SASEGT. The CDR3 totals 15 residues.

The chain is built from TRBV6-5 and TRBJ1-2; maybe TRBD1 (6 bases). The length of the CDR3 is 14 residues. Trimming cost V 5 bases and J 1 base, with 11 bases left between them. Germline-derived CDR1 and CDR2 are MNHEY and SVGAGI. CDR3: CASSTGTLNYGYTF. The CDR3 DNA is TGTGCCAGCAGTACGGGGACACTTAACTATGGCTACACCTTC.

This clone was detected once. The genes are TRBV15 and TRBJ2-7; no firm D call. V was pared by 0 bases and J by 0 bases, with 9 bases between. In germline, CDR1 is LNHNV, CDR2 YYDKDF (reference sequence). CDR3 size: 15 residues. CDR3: CATSRDSTVSYEQYF. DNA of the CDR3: TGTGCCACCAGCAGAGATTCTACTGTCTCCTACGAGCAGTACTTC.

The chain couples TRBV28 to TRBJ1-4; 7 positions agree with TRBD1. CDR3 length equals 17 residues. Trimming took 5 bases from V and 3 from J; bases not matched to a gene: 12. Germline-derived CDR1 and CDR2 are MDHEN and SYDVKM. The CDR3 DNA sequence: TGTGCCAGCAGTGATCCGAGGGGGCGGTTGGCTAATGAAAAACTGTTTTTT. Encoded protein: CASSDPRGRLANEKLFF.